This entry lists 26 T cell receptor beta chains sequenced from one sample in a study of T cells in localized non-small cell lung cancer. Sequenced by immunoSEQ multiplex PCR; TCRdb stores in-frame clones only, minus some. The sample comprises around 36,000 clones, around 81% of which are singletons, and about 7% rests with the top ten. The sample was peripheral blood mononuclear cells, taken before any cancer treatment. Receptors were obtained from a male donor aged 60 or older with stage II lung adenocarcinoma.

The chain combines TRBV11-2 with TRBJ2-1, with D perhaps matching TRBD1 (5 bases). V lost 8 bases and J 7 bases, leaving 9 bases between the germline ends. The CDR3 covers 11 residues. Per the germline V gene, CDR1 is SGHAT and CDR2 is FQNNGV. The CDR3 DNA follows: TGTGCCAGCGGACAAGGGAATGAGCAGTTCTTC. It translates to CASGQGNEQFF. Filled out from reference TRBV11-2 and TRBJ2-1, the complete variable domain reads EAGVAQSPRYKIIEKRQSVAFWCNPISGHATLYWYQQILGQGPKLLIQFQNNGVVDDSQLPKDRFSAERLKGVDSTLKIQPAKLEDSAVYLCASGQGNEQFFGPGTRLTVL.

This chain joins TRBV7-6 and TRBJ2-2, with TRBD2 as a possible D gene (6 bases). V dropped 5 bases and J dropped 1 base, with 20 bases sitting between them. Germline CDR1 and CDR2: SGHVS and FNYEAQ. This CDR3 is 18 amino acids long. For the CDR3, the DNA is TGTGCCAGCAGCAACCGAATCGGGGGACTGAGGAACACCGGGGAGCTGTTTTTT. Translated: CASSNRIGGLRNTGELFF.

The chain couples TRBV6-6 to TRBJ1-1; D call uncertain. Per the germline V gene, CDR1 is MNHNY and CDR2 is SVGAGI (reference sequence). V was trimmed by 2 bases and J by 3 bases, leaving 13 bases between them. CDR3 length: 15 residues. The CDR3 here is CASSYAPPADTEAFF. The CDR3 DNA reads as TGTGCCAGCAGTTACGCCCCTCCGGCGGACACTGAAGCTTTCTTT.

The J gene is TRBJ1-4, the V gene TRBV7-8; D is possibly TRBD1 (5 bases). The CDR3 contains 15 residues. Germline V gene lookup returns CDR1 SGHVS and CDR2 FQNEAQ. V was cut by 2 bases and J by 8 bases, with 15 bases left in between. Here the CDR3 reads CASSLFPQGGEKLFF. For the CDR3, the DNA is TGTGCCAGCAGCTTATTCCCGCAGGGAGGGGAAAAACTGTTTTTT.

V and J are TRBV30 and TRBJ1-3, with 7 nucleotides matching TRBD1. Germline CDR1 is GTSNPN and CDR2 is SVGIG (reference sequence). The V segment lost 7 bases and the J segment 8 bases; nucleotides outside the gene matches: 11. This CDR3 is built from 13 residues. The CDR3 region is CASKRGRGDTIYF. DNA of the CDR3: TGTGCCTCGAAGAGGGGGCGCGGGGACACCATATATTTT.

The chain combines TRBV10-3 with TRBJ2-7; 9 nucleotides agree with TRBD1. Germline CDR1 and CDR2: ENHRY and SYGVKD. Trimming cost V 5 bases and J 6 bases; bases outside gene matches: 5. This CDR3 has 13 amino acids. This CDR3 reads CAISRQGGIEQYF. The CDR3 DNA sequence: TGTGCCATCAGTAGACAGGGGGGCATCGAGCAGTACTTC.

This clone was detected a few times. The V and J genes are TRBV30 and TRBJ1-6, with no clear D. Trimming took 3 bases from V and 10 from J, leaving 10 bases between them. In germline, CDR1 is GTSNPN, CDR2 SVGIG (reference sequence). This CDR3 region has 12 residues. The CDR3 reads CAWRGRRSPLHF. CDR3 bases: TGTGCCTGGAGAGGGAGAAGGTCACCCCTCCACTTT.

CDR3 nucleotides: TGTGCCAGCAGTGGACAGGGGCTGGAGACCCAGTACTTC. Its translation: CASSGQGLETQYF. The rearrangement joins TRBV6-1 to TRBJ2-5; 8 bases map to TRBD1. The germline V gene encodes CDR1 MNHNS and CDR2 SASEGT. The CDR3 runs 13 residues. Germline trimming cut 4 bases from V and 5 bases from J; bases unmatched to any gene: 3.

The CDR3 DNA reads as TGTGCCAGCTCACCACCGAGGGAGGGAGTAAACACTGAAGCTTTCTTT. This sequence encodes CASSPPREGVNTEAFF. The gene calls are TRBV18 and TRBJ1-1; D uncertain. V was cut by 0 bases and J by 2 bases, with 13 bases left in between. The length of the CDR3 is 16 residues. CDR1 and CDR2 from the germline V gene are KGHSH and LQKENI.

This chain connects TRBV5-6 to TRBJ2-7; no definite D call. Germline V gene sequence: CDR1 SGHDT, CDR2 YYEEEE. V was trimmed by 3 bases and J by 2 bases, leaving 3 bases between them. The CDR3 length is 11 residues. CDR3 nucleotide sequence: TGTGCCAGCAGCTCACCCTACGAGCAGTACTTC. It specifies CASSSPYEQYF.

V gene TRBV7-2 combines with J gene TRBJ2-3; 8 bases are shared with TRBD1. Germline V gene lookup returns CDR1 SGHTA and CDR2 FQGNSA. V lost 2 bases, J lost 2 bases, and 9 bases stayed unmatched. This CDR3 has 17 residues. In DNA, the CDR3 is TGTGCCAGCAGCTTAAGGTCGGGGACAGGCTACACAGATACGCAGTATTTT. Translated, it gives CASSLRSGTGYTDTQYF.

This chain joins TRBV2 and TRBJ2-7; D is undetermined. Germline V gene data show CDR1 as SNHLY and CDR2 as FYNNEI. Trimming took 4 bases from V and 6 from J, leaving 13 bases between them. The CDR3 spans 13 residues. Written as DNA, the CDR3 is TGTGCCAGCAGTGGGAACCGTCCCGCCGAGCAGTACTTC. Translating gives CASSGNRPAEQYF.

This chain's CDR3 is CASSYGGTGNQPQHF. The DNA of the CDR3 is TGTGCCAGCAGTTACGGGGGGACAGGTAATCAGCCCCAGCATTTT. This chain joins TRBV6-5 and TRBJ1-5, with TRBD1 matching 8 bases. The V and J ends lost 2 bases and 4 bases, in that order; junction bases with no gene match: 4. From germline, CDR1 is MNHEY and CDR2 SVGAGI. The CDR3 runs 15 residues.

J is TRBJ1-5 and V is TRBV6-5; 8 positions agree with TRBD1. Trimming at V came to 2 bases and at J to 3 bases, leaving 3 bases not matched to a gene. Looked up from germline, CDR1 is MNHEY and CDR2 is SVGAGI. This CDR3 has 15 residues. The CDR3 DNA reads TGTGCCAGCAGTTACCGGACAGGGAACAATCAGCCCCAGCATTTT. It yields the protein CASSYRTGNNQPQHF.

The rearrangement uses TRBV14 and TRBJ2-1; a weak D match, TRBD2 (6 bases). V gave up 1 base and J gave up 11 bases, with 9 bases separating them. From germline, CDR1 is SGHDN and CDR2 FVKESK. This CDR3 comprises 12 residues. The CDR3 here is CASSQADYQQFF. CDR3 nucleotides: TGTGCCAGCAGCCAAGCGGACTACCAGCAGTTCTTC.

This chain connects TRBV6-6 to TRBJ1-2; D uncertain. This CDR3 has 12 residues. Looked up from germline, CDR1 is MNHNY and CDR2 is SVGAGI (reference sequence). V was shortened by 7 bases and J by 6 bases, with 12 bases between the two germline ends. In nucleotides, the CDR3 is TGTGCCAGCAAGCGGCGGGAGGATGGCTACACCTTC. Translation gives CASKRREDGYTF.

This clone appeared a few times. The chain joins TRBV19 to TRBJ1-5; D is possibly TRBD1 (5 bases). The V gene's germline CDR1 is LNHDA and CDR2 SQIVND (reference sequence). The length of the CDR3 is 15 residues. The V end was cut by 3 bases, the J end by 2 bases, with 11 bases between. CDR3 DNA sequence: TGTGCCAGTAGTATCGGGGGACGGGGCAATCAGCCCCAGCATTTT. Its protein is CASSIGGRGNQPQHF.

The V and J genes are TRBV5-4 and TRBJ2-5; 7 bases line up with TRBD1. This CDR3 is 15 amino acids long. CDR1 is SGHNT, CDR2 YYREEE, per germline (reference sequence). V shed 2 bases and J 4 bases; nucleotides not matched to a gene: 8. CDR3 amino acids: CASSLPGTVPETQYF. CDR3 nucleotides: TGTGCCAGCAGCTTACCCGGGACAGTCCCAGAGACCCAGTACTTC. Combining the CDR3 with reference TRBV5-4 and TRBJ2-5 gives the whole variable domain ETGVTQSPTHLIKTRGQQVTLRCSSQSGHNTVSWYQQALGQGPQFIFQYYREEENGRGNFPPRFSGLQFPNYSSELNVNALELDDSALYLCASSLPGTVPETQYFGPGTRLLVL.

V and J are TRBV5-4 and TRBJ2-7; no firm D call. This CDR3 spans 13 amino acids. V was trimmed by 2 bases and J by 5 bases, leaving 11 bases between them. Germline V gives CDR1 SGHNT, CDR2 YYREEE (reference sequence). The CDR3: CASSFPALDEQYF. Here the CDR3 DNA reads TGTGCCAGCAGCTTCCCCGCCCTTGACGAGCAGTACTTC.

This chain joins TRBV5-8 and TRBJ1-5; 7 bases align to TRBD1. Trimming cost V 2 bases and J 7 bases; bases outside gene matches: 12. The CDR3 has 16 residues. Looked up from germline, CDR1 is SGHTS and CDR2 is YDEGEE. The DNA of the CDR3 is TGTGCCAGCAGCTTAAGAGAGGGAGGGGGCGGCCAGCCCCAGCATTTT. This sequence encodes CASSLREGGGGQPQHF.

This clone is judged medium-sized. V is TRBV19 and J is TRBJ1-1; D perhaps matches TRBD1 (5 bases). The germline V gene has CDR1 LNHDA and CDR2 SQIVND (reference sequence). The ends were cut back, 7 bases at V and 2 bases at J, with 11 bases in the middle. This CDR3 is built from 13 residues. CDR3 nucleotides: TGTGCCAGTACCCCGGGGGGAAACACTGAAGCTTTCTTT. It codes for CASTPGGNTEAFF.

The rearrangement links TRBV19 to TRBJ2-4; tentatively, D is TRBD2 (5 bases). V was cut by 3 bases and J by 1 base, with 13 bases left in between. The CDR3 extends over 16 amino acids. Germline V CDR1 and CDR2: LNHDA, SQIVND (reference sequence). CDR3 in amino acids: CASSIFGIQAKNIQYF. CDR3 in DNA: TGTGCCAGTAGTATTTTCGGGATTCAGGCCAAAAACATTCAGTACTTC.

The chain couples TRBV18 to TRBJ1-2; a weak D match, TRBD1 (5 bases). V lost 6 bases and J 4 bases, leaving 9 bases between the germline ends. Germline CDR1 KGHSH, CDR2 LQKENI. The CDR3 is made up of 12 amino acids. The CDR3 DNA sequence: TGTGCCAGCTCTATAAGGGGCTATGGCTACACCTTC. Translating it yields CASSIRGYGYTF.

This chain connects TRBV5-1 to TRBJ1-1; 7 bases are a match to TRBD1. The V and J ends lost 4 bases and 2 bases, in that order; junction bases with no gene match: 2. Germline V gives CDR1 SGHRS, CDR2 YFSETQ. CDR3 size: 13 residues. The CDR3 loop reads CASSRDRNTEAFF. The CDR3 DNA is TGCGCCAGCAGCCGGGACAGAAACACTGAAGCTTTCTTT. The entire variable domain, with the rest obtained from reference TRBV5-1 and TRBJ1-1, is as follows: KAGVTQTPRYLIKTRGQQVTLSCSPISGHRSVSWYQQTPGQGLQFLFEYFSETQRNKGNFPGRFSGRQFSNSRSEMNVSTLELGDSALYLCASSRDRNTEAFFGQGTRLTVV.

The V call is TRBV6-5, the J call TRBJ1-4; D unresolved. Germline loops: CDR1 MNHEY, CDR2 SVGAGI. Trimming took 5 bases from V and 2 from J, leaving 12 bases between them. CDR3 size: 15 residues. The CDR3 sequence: CASSQRLDTNEKLFF. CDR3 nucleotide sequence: TGTGCCAGCAGTCAGCGCCTGGATACTAATGAAAAACTGTTTTTT.

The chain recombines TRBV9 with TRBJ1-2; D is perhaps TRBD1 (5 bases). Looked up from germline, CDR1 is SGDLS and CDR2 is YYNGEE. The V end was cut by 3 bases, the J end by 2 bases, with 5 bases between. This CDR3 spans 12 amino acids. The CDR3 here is CASSGQNYGYTF. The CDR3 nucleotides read TGTGCCAGCAGCGGACAGAACTATGGCTACACCTTC. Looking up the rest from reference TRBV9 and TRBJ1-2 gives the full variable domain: DSGVTQTPKHLITATGQRVTLRCSPRSGDLSVYWYQQSLDQGLQFLIQYYNGEERAKGNILERFSAQQFPDLHSELNLSSLELGDSALYFCASSGQNYGYTFGSGTRLTVV.